Below, 7 T cell receptor beta chains from the same sample are listed, as sequenced in a study of T cells after yellow fever vaccination. TCRdb re-analysed the 5' RACE reads in MiXCR, keeping a single row per CDR3 protein. There are 95,000 to 100,000 distinct CDR3 sequences in the sample; under 6.5% occur only once, and just over 40% lies in the top ten. Sequences were derived from CD8+ T cells sorted from PBMCs, sampled 10 days after the yellow fever booster vaccination. Receptors originate from a man aged 18-30 years who received the YFV17D yellow fever vaccine.

The chain recombines TRBV20-1 with TRBJ2-7; D is perhaps TRBD1 (5 bases). Trimming took off 0 bases at V and 2 bases at J, with 11 bases between the two ends. Germline assignment: CDR1 DFQATT and CDR2 SNEGSKA (reference sequence). The CDR3 is 14 residues long. The CDR3 sequence is CSARDPQVAYEQYF. CDR3 DNA sequence: TGCAGTGCTAGAGATCCACAGGTAGCCTACGAGCAGTACTTC.

CDR3 loop: CASSTGQGVGTQYF. CDR3 nucleotide sequence: TGTGCCAGCAGCACCGGACAGGGGGTCGGGACCCAGTACTTC. The chain joins TRBV7-3 to TRBJ2-5; 10 nucleotides line up with TRBD1. CDR1 is SGHTA and CDR2 is FQGTGA in the germline V gene. The CDR3 sequence is 14 residues long. The J segment lost 7 bases and the V segment lost 5 bases, leaving 7 bases of the junction unmatched. The full variable domain, its missing parts supplied by reference TRBV7-3 and TRBJ2-5, is GAGVSQTPSNKVTEKGKYVELRCDPISGHTALYWYRQSLGQGPEFLIYFQGTGAADDSGLPNDRFFAVRPEGSVSTLKIQRTERGDSAVYLCASSTGQGVGTQYFGPGTRLLVL.

The rearrangement links TRBV24-1 to TRBJ2-5; possible D gene TRBD1, 6 bases. V was pared by 4 bases and J by 3 bases, with 11 bases between. The CDR3 covers 14 residues. Germline loops: CDR1 KGHDR, CDR2 SFDVKD. In DNA, the CDR3 is TGTGCCACCAGTGAGAAAACAGGGAAAGAGACCCAGTACTTC. It encodes CATSEKTGKETQYF.

The CDR3 sequence is CASSDRGHEQYF. The CDR3, as DNA: TGCGCCAGCAGTGACCGGGGCCACGAGCAGTACTTC. The gene calls are TRBV10-1 and TRBJ2-7; D possibly matches TRBD1 or TRBD2 (5 bases each). The V gene's germline CDR1 is WNHNN and CDR2 SYGVQD (reference sequence). V lost 3 bases and J 5 bases, leaving 8 bases between the germline ends. This CDR3 has 12 residues.

This clonotype was seen a handful of times. The V and J genes are TRBV14 and TRBJ2-7, with 7 nucleotides matching TRBD2. CDR1 is SGHDN, CDR2 FVKESK, per germline. The ends lost 2 bases at V and 1 base at J; junction bases unmatched: 8. This CDR3 has 16 amino acids. The DNA of the CDR3 is TGTGCCAGCAGCCAATGGGGGGGACCCCTTTCCTACGAGCAGTACTTC. Its protein product is CASSQWGGPLSYEQYF. Complete variable domain (other parts from reference TRBV14 and TRBJ2-7): EAGVTQFPSHSVIEKGQTVTLRCDPISGHDNLYWYRRVMGKEIKFLLHFVKESKQDESGMPNNRFLAERTGGTYSTLKVQPAELEDSGVYFCASSQWGGPLSYEQYFGPGTRLTVT.

This chain uses TRBV5-5 with TRBJ2-2; D possibly uses TRBD1 or TRBD2 (5 bases each). V was pared by 4 bases and J by 0 bases, with 10 bases between. CDR1 SGHKS and CDR2 YYEKEE come from the germline V gene (reference sequence). The CDR3 contains 15 residues. In DNA, the CDR3 is TGTGCCAGCAGCCCGAGGGGCACGAACACCGGGGAGCTGTTTTTT. It yields the protein CASSPRGTNTGELFF. Together with reference TRBV5-5 and TRBJ2-2, the CDR3 gives the full variable domain: DAGVTQSPTHLIKTRGQQVTLRCSPISGHKSVSWYQQVLGQGPQFIFQYYEKEERGRGNFPDRFSARQFPNYSSELNVNALLLGDSALYLCASSPRGTNTGELFFGEGSRLTVL.

Only a few counts were recorded for this clonotype. The chain uses TRBV7-9 and TRBJ2-7, with unresolved D. The V end was cut by 2 bases, the J end by 5 bases, with 10 bases between. This CDR3 has 13 residues. CDR1 is SEHNR and CDR2 is FQNEAQ in the germline V gene (reference sequence). CDR3 bases: TGTGCCAGCAGCTTATCCGGACCCCACGAGCAGTACGTC. Residues: CASSLSGPHEQYV.